This T cell receptor (beta chain) was identified during a study of CD8 T cells in ankylosing spondylitis. Library preparation for TCR beta used quantitative 5'-RACE with molecular barcodes. MiXCR was run by TCRdb on the 5' RACE reads, yielding one entry per CDR3 protein. The sample lists 150,000 to 200,000 distinct CDR3 sequences, roughly 11% occurring once. V was pared by 0 bases and J by 6 bases, with 6 bases between. The CDR3 is 12 residues long. Germline loops: CDR1 SGHVS, CDR2 FNYEAQ. The sample consisted of blood, either unsorted or a sorted T cell fraction (not recorded which). V gene TRBV7-6 combines with J gene TRBJ2-7; no clear D gene. This receptor was taken from a male donor with ankylosing spondylitis or in good health (not recorded which). The CDR3 protein is CASSLASTEQYF. DNA of the CDR3: TGTGCCAGCAGCTTAGCGTCGACCGAGCAGTACTTC.